The present T cell receptor beta chain was sequenced within a study of beta chain features in type 1 diabetes. General study findings and limits: Shorter TCRB CDR3s, moderately but significantly so, were found in Type 1 diabetes patients in all four CD4+ subsets.

Expressed TCRB transcripts were sequenced, since all the RNA that had been isolated was reverse transcribed. Profiling relied on immunoSEQ multiplex PCR, and the TCRdb table lists in-frame clones only, not all of them. The repertoire has about 230,000 clones, roughly 16% of them found once; the top ten carry 0.065% to 0.1%. The CDR3 totals 13 residues. V gave up 3 bases and J gave up 4 bases, with 8 bases separating them. In germline, CDR1 is SGHAT, CDR2 FQNNGV. On this clone: What it binds is unknown.

The sequenced material came from naive CD4+ T cells from blood. This TCR was sampled from a man aged 30 to 39 with type 1 diabetes. The chain combines TRBV11-2 with TRBJ2-3, with D possibly called TRBD1 or TRBD2 (5 bases each). CDR3 nucleotides: TGTGCCAGCAGCTTGGGGGTGGCAGATACGCAGTATTTT. Translating gives CASSLGVADTQYF.